This T cell receptor (beta chain) was captured in a study of Ad26.COV2.S vaccination and SARS-CoV-2 variants. Study-wide context: In the COV1001 trial, the donor was in the Ad26.COV2.S arm. The vaccine Ad26.COV2.S was put into the muscle once, or twice with 56 days between. Broader study findings: Non-spike TCR breadth showed similarity between vaccine and placebo recipients. Analytic work on TCR breadth and depth might have understated the full extent of total T cell responses.

This sample's treatment: roughly 20 received Ad26.COV2.S at low or high dose, single or two shots; about five received placebo; per-sample allocation not given. It was on day 63 after the first vaccine or placebo injection that samples were taken. The CDR3 is 18 amino acids. Germline assignment: CDR1 MNHEY and CDR2 SMNVEV (reference sequence). V was pared by 7 bases and J by 0 bases, with 19 bases between. About this clone itself: Its target is unknown.

The assay was immunoSEQ multiplex PCR, and TCRdb's table has in-frame clones only and misses some. Altogether about 350,000 clones are present, 80% to 90% being singletons, with the ten largest covering 3% to 4%. The TCR originated in a person between 18 and 59 years old who received the Ad26.COV2.S COVID-19 vaccine or a placebo. This sequence joins TRBV27 and TRBJ2-6; D might be TRBD1 (5 bases). The sample was peripheral blood, taken in a trial of Ad26.COV2.S vaccine versus placebo. The CDR3 spells CASTTWGLIGSGANVLTF. CDR3 in DNA: TGTGCCAGCACTACCTGGGGCTTAATTGGCTCTGGGGCCAACGTCCTGACTTTC.